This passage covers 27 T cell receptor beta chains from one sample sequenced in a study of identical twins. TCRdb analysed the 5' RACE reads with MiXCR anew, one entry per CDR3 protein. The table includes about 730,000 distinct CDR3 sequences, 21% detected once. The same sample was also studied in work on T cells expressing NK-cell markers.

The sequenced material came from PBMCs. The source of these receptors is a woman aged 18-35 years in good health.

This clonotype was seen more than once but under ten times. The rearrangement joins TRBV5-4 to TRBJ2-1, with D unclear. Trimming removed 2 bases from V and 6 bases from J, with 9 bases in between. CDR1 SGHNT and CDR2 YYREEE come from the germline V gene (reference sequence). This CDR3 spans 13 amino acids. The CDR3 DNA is TGTGCCAGCAGCTTTGGAGCTCCCAATGAGCAGTTCTTC. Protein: CASSFGAPNEQFF.

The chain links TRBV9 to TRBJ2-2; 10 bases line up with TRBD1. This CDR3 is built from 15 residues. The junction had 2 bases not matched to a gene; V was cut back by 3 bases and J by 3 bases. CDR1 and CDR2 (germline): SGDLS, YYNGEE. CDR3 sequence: CASSEGTGDTGELFF. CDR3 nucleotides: TGTGCCAGCAGCGAGGGGACAGGGGACACCGGGGAGCTGTTTTTT.

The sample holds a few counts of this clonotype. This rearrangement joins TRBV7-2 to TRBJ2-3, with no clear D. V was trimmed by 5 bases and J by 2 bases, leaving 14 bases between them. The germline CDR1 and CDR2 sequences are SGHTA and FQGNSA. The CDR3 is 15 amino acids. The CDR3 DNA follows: TGTGCCAGCAGCCAGTCTGCGGCGCCCACAGATACGCAGTATTTT. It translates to CASSQSAAPTDTQYF.

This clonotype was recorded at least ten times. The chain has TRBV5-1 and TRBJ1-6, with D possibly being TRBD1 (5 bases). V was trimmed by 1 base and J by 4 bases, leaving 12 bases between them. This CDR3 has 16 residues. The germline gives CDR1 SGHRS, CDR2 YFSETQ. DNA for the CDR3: TGCGCCAGCAGCTTGACCGAGGGGCTATATAATTCACCCCTCCACTTT. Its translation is CASSLTEGLYNSPLHF.

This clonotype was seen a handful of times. Here the CDR3 reads CASSLGLGANVLTF. For the CDR3, the DNA is TGTGCCAGCAGCTTGGGATTGGGGGCCAACGTCCTGACTTTC. The chain couples TRBV5-5 to TRBJ2-6; D uncertain. This CDR3 contains 14 residues. Trimming shortened V by 0 bases and J by 4 bases, and 5 bases separated the two germline ends. CDR1 is SGHKS, CDR2 YYEKEE, per germline (reference sequence).

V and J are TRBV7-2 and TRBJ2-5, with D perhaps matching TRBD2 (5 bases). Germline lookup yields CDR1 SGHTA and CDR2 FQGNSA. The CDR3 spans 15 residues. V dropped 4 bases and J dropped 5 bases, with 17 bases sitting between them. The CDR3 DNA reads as TGTGCCAGCAGCTCCACTGGGGTAGGCGGGGAGACCCAGTACTTC. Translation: CASSSTGVGGETQYF.

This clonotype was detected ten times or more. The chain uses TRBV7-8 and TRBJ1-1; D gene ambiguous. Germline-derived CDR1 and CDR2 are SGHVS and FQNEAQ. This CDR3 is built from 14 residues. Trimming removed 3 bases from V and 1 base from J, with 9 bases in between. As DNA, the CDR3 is TGTGCCAGCAGCTTTGAGCGCAGGAACACTGAAGCTTTCTTT. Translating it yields CASSFERRNTEAFF.

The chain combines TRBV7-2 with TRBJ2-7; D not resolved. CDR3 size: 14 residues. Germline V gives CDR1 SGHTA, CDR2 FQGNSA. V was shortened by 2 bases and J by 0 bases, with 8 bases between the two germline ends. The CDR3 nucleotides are TGTGCCAGCAGCTTAATCGGAATCTCCTACGAGCAGTACTTC. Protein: CASSLIGISYEQYF.

Here the CDR3 DNA reads TGCAGTGCAACCCGGGACTGGAAAAACATTCAGTACTTC. Translating it yields CSATRDWKNIQYF. The rearrangement links TRBV20-1 to TRBJ2-4, with D perhaps TRBD2 (6 bases). V was clipped by 6 bases and J by 4 bases, with 13 bases between them. The CDR3 runs 13 residues. Germline V gene data show CDR1 as DFQATT and CDR2 as SNEGSKA (reference sequence).

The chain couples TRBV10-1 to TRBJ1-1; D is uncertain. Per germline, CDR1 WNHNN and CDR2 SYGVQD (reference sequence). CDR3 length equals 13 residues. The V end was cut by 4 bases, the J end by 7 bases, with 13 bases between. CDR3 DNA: TGCGCCAGCAGTGCGGGCTGGCGGGTTGAAGCTTTCTTT. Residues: CASSAGWRVEAFF.

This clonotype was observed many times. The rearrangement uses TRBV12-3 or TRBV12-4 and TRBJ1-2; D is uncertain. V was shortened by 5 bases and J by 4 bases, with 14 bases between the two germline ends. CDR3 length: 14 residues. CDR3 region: CASSPRPDFYGYTF. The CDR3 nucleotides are TGTGCCAGCAGTCCGCGACCCGATTTCTATGGCTACACCTTC.

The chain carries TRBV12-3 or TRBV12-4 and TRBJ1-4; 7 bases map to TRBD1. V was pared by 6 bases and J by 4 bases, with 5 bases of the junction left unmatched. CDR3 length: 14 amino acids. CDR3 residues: CASRRDRNNEKLFF. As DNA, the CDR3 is TGTGCCAGCAGGAGGGACAGAAATAATGAAAAACTGTTTTTT.

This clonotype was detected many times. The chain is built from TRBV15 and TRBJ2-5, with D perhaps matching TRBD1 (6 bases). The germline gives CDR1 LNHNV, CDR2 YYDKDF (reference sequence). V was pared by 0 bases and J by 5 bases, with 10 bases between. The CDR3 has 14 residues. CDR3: CATSRDSGEETQYF. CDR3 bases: TGTGCCACCAGCAGAGATTCAGGGGAGGAGACCCAGTACTTC. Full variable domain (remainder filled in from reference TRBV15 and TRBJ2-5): DAMVIQNPRYQVTQFGKPVTLSCSQTLNHNVMYWYQQKSSQAPKLLFHYYDKDFNNEADTPDNFQSRRPNTSFCFLDIRSPGLGDTAMYLCATSRDSGEETQYFGPGTRLLVL.

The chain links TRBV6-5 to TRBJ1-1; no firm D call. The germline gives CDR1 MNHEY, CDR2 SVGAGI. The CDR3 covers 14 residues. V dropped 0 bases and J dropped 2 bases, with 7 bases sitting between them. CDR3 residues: CASSYSNGNTEAFF. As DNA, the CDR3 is TGTGCCAGCAGTTACTCGAACGGTAACACTGAAGCTTTCTTT.

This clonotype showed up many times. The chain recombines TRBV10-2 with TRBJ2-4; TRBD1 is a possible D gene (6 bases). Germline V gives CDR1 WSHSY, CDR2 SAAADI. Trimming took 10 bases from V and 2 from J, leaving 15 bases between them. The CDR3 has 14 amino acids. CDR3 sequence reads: CATDPGVSKNIQYF. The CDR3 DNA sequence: TGCGCCACGGATCCAGGGGTTTCCAAAAACATTCAGTACTTC.

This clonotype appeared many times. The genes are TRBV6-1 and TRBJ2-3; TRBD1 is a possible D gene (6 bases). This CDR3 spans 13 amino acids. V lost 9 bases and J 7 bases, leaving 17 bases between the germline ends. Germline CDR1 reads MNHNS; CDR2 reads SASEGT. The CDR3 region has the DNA TGTGCCAGTGAGAAACCAGGGGCCAATACGCAGTATTTT. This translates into CASEKPGANTQYF.

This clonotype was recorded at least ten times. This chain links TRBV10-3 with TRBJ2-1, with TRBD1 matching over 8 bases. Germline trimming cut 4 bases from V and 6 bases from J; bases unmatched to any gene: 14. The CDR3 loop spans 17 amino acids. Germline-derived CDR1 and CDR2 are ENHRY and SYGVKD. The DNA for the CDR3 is TGTGCCATCAGTGCGCCGTTAGGACAGGGACACGGCAATGAGCAGTTCTTC. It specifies CAISAPLGQGHGNEQFF.

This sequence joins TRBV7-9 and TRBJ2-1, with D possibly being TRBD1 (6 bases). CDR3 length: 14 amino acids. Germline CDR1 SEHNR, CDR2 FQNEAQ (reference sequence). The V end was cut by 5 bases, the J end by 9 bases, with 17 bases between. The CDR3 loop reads CASSPRGGPGEQFF. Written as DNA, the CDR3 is TGTGCCAGCAGCCCCCGAGGGGGTCCGGGTGAGCAGTTCTTC.

The CDR3 protein is CASSLRYGSRLGQYF. The CDR3 DNA sequence: TGTGCCAGCAGCTTACGGTACGGGAGTCGCCTCGGGCAGTACTTC. V is TRBV7-2 and J is TRBJ2-7, with D possibly TRBD2 on 6 matching bases. The V end lost 2 bases, the J end lost 9 bases, and 20 bases lay between the germline ends. CDR3 length: 15 residues. Germline loops: CDR1 SGHTA, CDR2 FQGNSA.

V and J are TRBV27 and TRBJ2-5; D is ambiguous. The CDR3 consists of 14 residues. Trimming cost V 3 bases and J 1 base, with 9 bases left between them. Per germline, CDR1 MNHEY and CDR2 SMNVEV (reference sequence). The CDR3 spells CASSFMGGQETQYF. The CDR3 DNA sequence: TGTGCCAGCAGTTTTATGGGCGGCCAAGAGACCCAGTACTTC.

The CDR3 DNA reads TGCAGTGCTAGGACTAGCTCGCACAATGAGCAGTTCTTC. The encoded protein is CSARTSSHNEQFF. V and J are TRBV20-1 and TRBJ2-1; 7 bases are a match to TRBD2. Germline loops: CDR1 DFQATT, CDR2 SNEGSKA (reference sequence). The ends lost 3 bases at V and 5 bases at J; junction bases unmatched: 4. This CDR3 contains 13 residues.

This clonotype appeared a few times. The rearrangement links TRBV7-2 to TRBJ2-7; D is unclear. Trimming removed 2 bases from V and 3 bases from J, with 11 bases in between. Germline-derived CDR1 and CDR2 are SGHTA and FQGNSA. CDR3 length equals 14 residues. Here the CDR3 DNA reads TGTGCCAGCAGCTTACTGGGCATTCGCTACGAGCAGTACTTC. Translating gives CASSLLGIRYEQYF.

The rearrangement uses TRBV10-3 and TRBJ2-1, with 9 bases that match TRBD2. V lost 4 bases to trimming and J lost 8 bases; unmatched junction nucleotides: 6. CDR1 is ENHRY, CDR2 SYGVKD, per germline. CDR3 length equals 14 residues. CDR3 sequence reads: CAISGGGALYEQFF. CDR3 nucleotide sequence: TGTGCCATCAGTGGCGGGGGGGCTCTCTATGAGCAGTTCTTC.

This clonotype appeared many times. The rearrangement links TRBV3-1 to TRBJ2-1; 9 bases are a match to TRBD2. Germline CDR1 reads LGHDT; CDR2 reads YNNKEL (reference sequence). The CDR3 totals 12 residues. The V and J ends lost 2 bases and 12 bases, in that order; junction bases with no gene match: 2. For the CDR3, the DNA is TGTGCCAGCAGCCAAACGACTAGCGGGCAGTTCTTC. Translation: CASSQTTSGQFF.

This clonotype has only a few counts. The CDR3 DNA reads as TGTGCCAGCAGTTACCGGGGGCGAGGGAACACTGAAGCTTTCTTT. This encodes CASSYRGRGNTEAFF. The V gene is TRBV6-5, the J gene TRBJ1-1, with D possibly being TRBD1 (6 bases). V lost 2 bases and J 1 base, leaving 11 bases between the germline ends. Per the germline V gene, CDR1 is MNHEY and CDR2 is SVGAGI. CDR3 length: 15 residues.

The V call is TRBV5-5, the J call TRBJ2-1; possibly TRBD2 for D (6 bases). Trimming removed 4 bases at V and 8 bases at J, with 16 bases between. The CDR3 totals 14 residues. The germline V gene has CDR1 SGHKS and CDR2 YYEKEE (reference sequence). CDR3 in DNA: TGTGCCAGCAGCCTACGGGGAGGTGTCGATGAGCAGTTCTTC. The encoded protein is CASSLRGGVDEQFF.

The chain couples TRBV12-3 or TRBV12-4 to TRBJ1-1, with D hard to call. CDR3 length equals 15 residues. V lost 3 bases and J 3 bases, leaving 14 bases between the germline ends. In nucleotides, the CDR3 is TGTGCCAGCAGTTTTTCAGGCCCCCGGGACACTGAAGCTTTCTTT. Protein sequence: CASSFSGPRDTEAFF.